Listed below are T cell receptor beta chains from one sample, sequenced in a study of blood T cell repertoires in COVID-19. TCRdb's table, derived via immunoSEQ multiplex PCR, lists solely in-frame clones and lacks some. The table has roughly 30,000 clones, 85% seen once. The material sequenced was peripheral blood. These TCRs come from a human donor with acute or convalescent COVID-19. The donor label of this sample is uncertain. Each CDR3 is given with its conserved first and last residue. Fields, in order: clone size, J gene, D gene, V gene, CDR3 length, CDR3 DNA, CDR3 protein. D genes are given only for firm matches. The size entry is marked missing in some rows and otherwise reads once, few, many or a size class.

abundance: .
j_gene: TRBJ2-5
d_gene: .
v_gene: TRBV11-2
len: 14
CDR3nt: TGTGCCAGCAGCTTAGGGCCTAGGGGAGAGACCCAGTACTTC
CDR3aa: CASSLGPRGETQYF

abundance: .
j_gene: TRBJ2-7
d_gene: .
v_gene: TRBV7-2
len: 14
CDR3nt: TGTGCCAGCAGCTTAACTCGTTCCACCTACGAGCAGTACTTC
CDR3aa: CASSLTRSTYEQYF

abundance: once
j_gene: TRBJ2-7
d_gene: TRBD2
v_gene: TRBV25-1
len: 14
CDR3nt: TGTGCCAGCAGTCATGGGGCGGGGGGCGGCGAGCAGTACTTC
CDR3aa: CASSHGAGGGEQYF

abundance: .
j_gene: TRBJ1-6
d_gene: .
v_gene: TRBV7-9
len: 17
CDR3nt: TGTGCCAGCAGCCGGTCCGAAGATAGCTCCTATAATTCACCCCTCCACTTT
CDR3aa: CASSRSEDSSYNSPLHF

abundance: .
j_gene: TRBJ2-5
d_gene: .
v_gene: TRBV7-7
len: 15
CDR3nt: TGTGCCAGCAGCTTAGTAGGGGCCGTAGGGGAGACCCAGTACTTC
CDR3aa: CASSLVGAVGETQYF

abundance: .
j_gene: TRBJ1-4
d_gene: TRBD1
v_gene: TRBV4-3
len: 14
CDR3nt: TGCGCCAGCAGCAGGGGACAGGGACAAGAAAAACTGTTTTTT
CDR3aa: CASSRGQGQEKLFF

abundance: once
j_gene: TRBJ1-2
d_gene: .
v_gene: TRBV28
len: 16
CDR3nt: TGTGCCAGCAGTTTAAGAAGGGGCCCCTCTAACTATGGCTACACCTTC
CDR3aa: CASSLRRGPSNYGYTF

abundance: .
j_gene: TRBJ1-1
d_gene: TRBD1
v_gene: TRBV7-2
len: 13
CDR3nt: TGTGCCAGCAGCTTCACAGGGGACACTGAAGCTTTCTTT
CDR3aa: CASSFTGDTEAFF

abundance: .
j_gene: TRBJ1-2
d_gene: TRBD1
v_gene: TRBV28
len: 17
CDR3nt: TGTGCCAGCAGTTTAGAGGGACAGGGGGCGAACAGCTATGGCTACACCTTC
CDR3aa: CASSLEGQGANSYGYTF

abundance: .
j_gene: TRBJ1-3
d_gene: TRBD1
v_gene: TRBV5-4
len: 14
CDR3nt: TGTGCCAGCAGCTTTGGGACAGGGGGAAACACCATATATTTT
CDR3aa: CASSFGTGGNTIYF

abundance: .
j_gene: TRBJ1-1
d_gene: .
v_gene: TRBV6-5
len: 13
CDR3nt: TGTGCCAGCAGTTACGGCGGGTCGGCCTTAGCTTTCTTT
CDR3aa: CASSYGGSALAFF

abundance: once
j_gene: TRBJ2-7
d_gene: TRBD2
v_gene: TRBV28
len: 15
CDR3nt: TGTGCCAGCAATGCTAGCGGGAGAATCACCTACGAGCAGTACTTC
CDR3aa: CASNASGRITYEQYF

abundance: .
j_gene: TRBJ1-6
d_gene: .
v_gene: TRBV5-1
len: 13
CDR3nt: TGCGCCAGCAGCTCGGGACTCCCCAACCCCCTCCACTTT
CDR3aa: CASSSGLPNPLHF

abundance: .
j_gene: TRBJ1-1
d_gene: .
v_gene: TRBV29-1
len: 15
CDR3nt: TGCAGCGCTGATTTCGGCCGGGACTGGAACACTGAAGCTTTCTTT
CDR3aa: CSADFGRDWNTEAFF

abundance: .
j_gene: TRBJ1-1
d_gene: TRBD1
v_gene: TRBV6-4
len: 14
CDR3nt: TGTGCCAGCAGTGACGACAGGGATAGCACTGAAGCTTTCTTT
CDR3aa: CASSDDRDSTEAFF

abundance: .
j_gene: TRBJ1-2
d_gene: TRBD1
v_gene: TRBV6-2/TRBV6-3
len: 16
CDR3nt: TGTGCCAGCAGTTACGCCGGGACAGGACCTAACTATGGCTACACCTTC
CDR3aa: CASSYAGTGPNYGYTF

abundance: .
j_gene: TRBJ2-2
d_gene: TRBD1
v_gene: TRBV5-5
len: 16
CDR3nt: TGTGCCAGCAGCGGGGACAGGGGTGTCGGGATCGGGGAGCTGTTTTTT
CDR3aa: CASSGDRGVGIGELFF

abundance: .
j_gene: TRBJ1-2
d_gene: .
v_gene: TRBV3-1/TRBV3-2
len: 12
CDR3nt: TGTGCCAGCAGCCGGGGCGGGGGCGGCTACACCTTC
CDR3aa: CASSRGGGGYTF

abundance: .
j_gene: TRBJ1-1
d_gene: .
v_gene: TRBV4-3
len: 17
CDR3nt: TGCGCCAGCAGCCAAAAACGCGGACAGACCATGAACACTGAAGCTTTCTTT
CDR3aa: CASSQKRGQTMNTEAFF

abundance: .
j_gene: TRBJ2-1
d_gene: TRBD1
v_gene: TRBV5-4
len: 14
CDR3nt: TGTGCCAGCAGCGTGGGACAGCTAAACAATGAGCAGTTCTTC
CDR3aa: CASSVGQLNNEQFF

abundance: .
j_gene: TRBJ2-2
d_gene: .
v_gene: TRBV13
len: 15
CDR3nt: TGTGCCAGCAGCCAAACAGGGATTGACACCGGGGAGCTGTTTTTT
CDR3aa: CASSQTGIDTGELFF

abundance: few
j_gene: TRBJ1-1
d_gene: .
v_gene: TRBV12-3/TRBV12-4
len: 13
CDR3nt: TGTGCCAGCAGTTTACAGAGACAGATTGAAGCTTTCTTT
CDR3aa: CASSLQRQIEAFF

abundance: .
j_gene: TRBJ2-7
d_gene: .
v_gene: TRBV27
len: 15
CDR3nt: TGTGCCAGCAGTTTGAACTGGGGGGAAGTCTACGAGCAGTACTTC
CDR3aa: CASSLNWGEVYEQYF

abundance: .
j_gene: TRBJ2-3
d_gene: TRBD2
v_gene: TRBV11-2
len: 18
CDR3nt: TGTGCCAGCAGCATACTAGCGGGAGGGCTTACTAGCACAGATACGCAGTATTTT
CDR3aa: CASSILAGGLTSTDTQYF

abundance: .
j_gene: TRBJ1-5
d_gene: TRBD1
v_gene: TRBV19
len: 19
CDR3nt: TGTGCCAGTAGTTCGTTGGGACAGGGAATCTTCGGGGCTAATCAGCCCCAGCATTTT
CDR3aa: CASSSLGQGIFGANQPQHF

abundance: .
j_gene: TRBJ2-1
d_gene: TRBD2
v_gene: TRBV5-4
len: 17
CDR3nt: TGTGCCAGCAGCACACCAGCGGGAGGGCCTCTGGTCAATGAGCAGTTCTTC
CDR3aa: CASSTPAGGPLVNEQFF

abundance: .
j_gene: TRBJ1-2
d_gene: .
v_gene: TRBV9
len: 16
CDR3nt: TGTGCCAGCAGCGTAGGGCAGGGCAGGGGCTCATATGGCTACACCTTC
CDR3aa: CASSVGQGRGSYGYTF

abundance: .
j_gene: TRBJ1-5
d_gene: .
v_gene: TRBV19
len: 15
CDR3nt: TGTGCCAGTACCACCAGGGACTATAGCAATCAGCCCCAGCATTTT
CDR3aa: CASTTRDYSNQPQHF

abundance: .
j_gene: TRBJ1-6
d_gene: TRBD1
v_gene: TRBV6-4
len: 16
CDR3nt: TGTGCCAGCAGTGGCGGGGGACAGGGGGGCGTTTCACCCCTCCACTTT
CDR3aa: CASSGGGQGGVSPLHF

abundance: .
j_gene: TRBJ2-4
d_gene: .
v_gene: TRBV7-2
len: 15
CDR3nt: TGTGCCAGCAGCAGTGCGTATGGGGCTCAGAACATTCAGTACTTC
CDR3aa: CASSSAYGAQNIQYF

abundance: .
j_gene: TRBJ2-5
d_gene: .
v_gene: TRBV30
len: 13
CDR3nt: TGTGCCTGGAGTGTACGGGTGAGAGAGACCCAGTACTTC
CDR3aa: CAWSVRVRETQYF

abundance: .
j_gene: TRBJ2-5
d_gene: TRBD2
v_gene: TRBV9
len: 15
CDR3nt: TGTGCCAGCAGCGCCCTAGCGGGTGAACAAGAGACCCAGTACTTC
CDR3aa: CASSALAGEQETQYF

abundance: .
j_gene: TRBJ1-5
d_gene: .
v_gene: TRBV7-6
len: 13
CDR3nt: TGTGCCAGCAGCTTCGGGGATTTGCAGCCCCAGCATTTT
CDR3aa: CASSFGDLQPQHF

abundance: .
j_gene: TRBJ2-3
d_gene: TRBD2
v_gene: TRBV2
len: 13
CDR3nt: TGTGCCAGCAGGACTAGCGGGGCAGATACGCAGTATTTT
CDR3aa: CASRTSGADTQYF

abundance: few
j_gene: TRBJ1-2
d_gene: .
v_gene: TRBV9
len: 13
CDR3nt: TGTGCCAGCAGCGTAGAGGACAGAAGGGGCTACACCTTC
CDR3aa: CASSVEDRRGYTF

abundance: .
j_gene: TRBJ2-3
d_gene: .
v_gene: TRBV18
len: 15
CDR3nt: TGTGCCAGCTCACACCCTATATCCGTTCCTGATACGCAGTATTTT
CDR3aa: CASSHPISVPDTQYF

abundance: once
j_gene: TRBJ2-5
d_gene: TRBD2
v_gene: TRBV5-1
len: 17
CDR3nt: TGCGCCAGCAGACCCTTCACTAGCGGGGGGGATCAAGAGACCCAGTACTTC
CDR3aa: CASRPFTSGGDQETQYF

abundance: .
j_gene: TRBJ1-1
d_gene: .
v_gene: TRBV11-1
len: 14
CDR3nt: TGTGCCAGCAGCTTTCGGAGGCTGGACACTGAAGCTTTCTTT
CDR3aa: CASSFRRLDTEAFF

abundance: once
j_gene: TRBJ1-6
d_gene: TRBD1
v_gene: TRBV27
len: 16
CDR3nt: TGTGCCAGCAGCTATCAGTCCCGGACAGGGGACTCACCCCTCCACTTT
CDR3aa: CASSYQSRTGDSPLHF

abundance: .
j_gene: TRBJ1-6
d_gene: .
v_gene: TRBV4-2
len: 13
CDR3nt: TGTGCCAGCAGCCAAGATCACGGGGAATTGCTCCACTTT
CDR3aa: CASSQDHGELLHF

abundance: .
j_gene: TRBJ2-7
d_gene: .
v_gene: TRBV6-5
len: 14
CDR3nt: TGTGCCAGCAGTCGCAGCGGAGGGAGCTACGAGCAGTACTTC
CDR3aa: CASSRSGGSYEQYF

abundance: .
j_gene: TRBJ1-5
d_gene: TRBD1
v_gene: TRBV6-5
len: 15
CDR3nt: TGTGCCAGCAGCCGTTCCGGGACAGAGGGTCAGCCCCAGCATTTT
CDR3aa: CASSRSGTEGQPQHF

abundance: .
j_gene: TRBJ1-5
d_gene: .
v_gene: TRBV7-8
len: 17
CDR3nt: TGTGCCAGCAGCTCCCAGATCTCGAAGAATAGCAATCAGCCCCAGCATTTT
CDR3aa: CASSSQISKNSNQPQHF

abundance: .
j_gene: TRBJ2-7
d_gene: .
v_gene: TRBV11-1
len: 14
CDR3nt: TGTGCCAGCAGTTTATGGACAGTCGAGGGGGAGCAGTACTTC
CDR3aa: CASSLWTVEGEQYF

abundance: .
j_gene: TRBJ1-3
d_gene: .
v_gene: TRBV10-3
len: 15
CDR3nt: TGTGCCATCAGTGACGCGGGGGCTGGTGGAAACACCATATATTTT
CDR3aa: CAISDAGAGGNTIYF

abundance: .
j_gene: TRBJ1-5
d_gene: TRBD1
v_gene: TRBV6-5
len: 14
CDR3nt: TGTGCCAGCACAGGGGGTAATAGCAATCAGCCCCAGCATTTT
CDR3aa: CASTGGNSNQPQHF

abundance: .
j_gene: TRBJ1-1
d_gene: .
v_gene: TRBV18
len: 13
CDR3nt: TGTGCCAGCTCCGCGACAGAGAACACTGAAGCTTTCTTT
CDR3aa: CASSATENTEAFF

abundance: .
j_gene: TRBJ1-1
d_gene: TRBD1
v_gene: TRBV7-2
len: 14
CDR3nt: TGTGCCAGCAGCTTAGGACAGGGATGGACTGAAGCTTTCTTT
CDR3aa: CASSLGQGWTEAFF

abundance: .
j_gene: TRBJ2-3
d_gene: TRBD1
v_gene: TRBV7-9
len: 16
CDR3nt: TGTGCCAGCAGCTCGTGGACAGGGGCTGGCAGGGATACGCAGTATTTT
CDR3aa: CASSSWTGAGRDTQYF

abundance: once
j_gene: TRBJ1-4
d_gene: TRBD1
v_gene: TRBV4-2
len: 14
CDR3nt: TGTGCCAGCAGCGAGGGACAGGGAAGCGAAAAACTGTTTTTT
CDR3aa: CASSEGQGSEKLFF

abundance: few
j_gene: TRBJ1-6
d_gene: .
v_gene: TRBV29-1
len: 13
CDR3nt: TGCAGCGTTCTACCCCGGGCGGGGTCACCCCTCCACTTT
CDR3aa: CSVLPRAGSPLHF

abundance: few
j_gene: TRBJ1-1
d_gene: .
v_gene: TRBV9
len: 18
CDR3nt: TGTGCCAGCAGCCTCGGCGTAAGGGAGATCCCAGGGGACACTGAAGCTTTCTTT
CDR3aa: CASSLGVREIPGDTEAFF

abundance: .
j_gene: TRBJ2-7
d_gene: .
v_gene: TRBV11-3
len: 13
CDR3nt: TGTGCCAGCAGCCCGTCAGGCTCCTACGAGCAGTACTTC
CDR3aa: CASSPSGSYEQYF

abundance: few
j_gene: TRBJ2-1
d_gene: TRBD2
v_gene: TRBV4-1
len: 22
CDR3nt: TGCGCCAGCAGCCAAGATGGTGACGTCGGACTAGCGGGAGGGCCGGGATACAATGAGCAGTTCTTC
CDR3aa: CASSQDGDVGLAGGPGYNEQFF

abundance: .
j_gene: TRBJ2-5
d_gene: .
v_gene: TRBV18
len: 14
CDR3nt: TGTGCCAGCTCACCACAAAGCGTGGGAGAGACCCAGTACTTC
CDR3aa: CASSPQSVGETQYF

abundance: .
j_gene: TRBJ1-3
d_gene: .
v_gene: TRBV4-3
len: 17
CDR3nt: TGCGCCAGCAGCCAAGATCGGTCACTATTTTCTGGAAACACCATATATTTT
CDR3aa: CASSQDRSLFSGNTIYF

abundance: .
j_gene: TRBJ1-2
d_gene: .
v_gene: TRBV19
len: 15
CDR3nt: TGTGCCAGTACCTCGCGGGGGAAACGCGACTATGGCTACACCTTC
CDR3aa: CASTSRGKRDYGYTF

abundance: once
j_gene: TRBJ1-5
d_gene: TRBD1
v_gene: TRBV29-1
len: 16
CDR3nt: TGCAGCGTTGGACAGGGAAGCTCAGGAAAGGATCAGCCCCAGCATTTT
CDR3aa: CSVGQGSSGKDQPQHF

abundance: .
j_gene: TRBJ1-5
d_gene: TRBD1
v_gene: TRBV7-2
len: 14
CDR3nt: TGTGCCAGCAGCCTCCGACAGGGGAATCAGCCCCAGCATTTT
CDR3aa: CASSLRQGNQPQHF